This TCR beta chain was found in a study of T cells in localized non-small cell lung cancer (dated by TCRdb to the early 2020s). Turning to the overall study: T cell repertoires of 236 early-stage NSCLC patients were analyzed, with tumors being compared against uninvolved tumor-adjacent lungs. All 230 or so NSCLC patients in the cohort were treatment-naive and had localized lung tumors that were resected. The mean age of the NSCLC patients was approximately 71 years, with 120 to 150 men and 110 or so women.

This clone was counted a few times. Its recognized antigen is unknown. Base qualities are not recorded, but no much larger clone differs from it by a single base. TCR beta CDR3 regions were sequenced from DNA using the immunoSEQ Assay. Turning to the authors' computational methods: To compute T cell density, TCR beta template counts were normalized to usable DNA, which was estimated by amplifying housekeeping genes. Richness was estimated using the preseqR package, with extrapolation to 400,000 templates for PBMC samples and to 120,000 templates for tissue samples. Clonality was taken to be one minus Pielou's evenness. Tissue-enriched TCRs were identified through differential abundance testing performed on productive amino-acid clonotypes, with a minimum total count of 5 and an alpha of 0.1. The Jaccard Index and the Morisita Overlap Index were used to quantify repertoire overlap between compartments. TCR beta CDR3s were clustered by GLIPH together with public tetramer-defined viral CDR3s, and at least three viral sequences plus V-gene enrichment were required for viral motifs. TCRdb retrieved this table from immuneACCESS and kept in-frame rearrangements only. Not all clones are present; in checked studies, unresolved V genes account for under half, and no reason is known for the remainder. V, J and clone size are taken as reported in that table, and D and trimming were inferred from the DNA itself. In this sample the table shows around 25,000 clones, 92% of which occur a single time. Roughly 2.6% of the sample rests with the top ten.

At diagnosis, peripheral blood, uninvolved tumor-adjacent lung and tumor were collected and stored as a combination of fresh-frozen and FFPE material. Blood samples were analyzed as peripheral blood mononuclear cells for TCR repertoire profiling. From a lookup of the germline V gene (reference sequence), CDR1 and CDR2 are MNHEY and SMNVEV. Spanning cysteine to phenylalanine, the CDR3 consists of 13 amino acids. This entry keeps only the CDR3 DNA: 39 bases, framed from base 1. The junction carries 11 bases between V and J, which are trimmed by 4 bases and 7 bases respectively. Study-wide findings and limitations: A median of approximately 50 of the top 100 tumor clones turned up in the paired uninvolved adjacent lung, and fewer than 35 of those clones also ranked among the top 100 of that same adjacent lung. Uninvolved tumor-adjacent lung showed the highest T cell clonality, higher than tumor, which suggests more focused antigenic responses in the uninvolved tumor-adjacent lung. Since the design was exploratory, TCR variables were selected using unadjusted p-values with no false-discovery rate correction. Multi-region tumor sequencing was not performed, so intratumor heterogeneity could not be excluded. Higher T cell density in blood was associated with longer overall survival, whereas higher clonality in adjacent lung was associated with shorter survival.

The V and J segments used are TRBV27 and TRBJ1-5; the D gene is perhaps TRBD1, on 5 matching bases. The specimen was peripheral blood, collected before any cancer treatment. The sequence derives from a woman aged 40 to 75 with stage I lung adenocarcinoma. The nucleotides are TGTGCCAGCAGTTACGGGGGTGGACAGCCCCAGCATTTT. This yields the protein CASSYGGGQPQHF.